Following are 24 T cell receptor beta chains from one sample sequenced in a study of PD-L1 blockade in urothelial cancer. This table comes from immunoSEQ multiplex PCR, and its TCRdb copy is limited to in-frame clones, with some not included. The sample includes 70,000 or so clones, 85% to 90% of them seen just once. Source: PBMCs, taken around atezolizumab (anti-PD-L1) treatment. Source of these receptors: a man between 60 and 75 years old with urothelial cancer.

This clone occurred once. The rearrangement joins TRBV5-1 to TRBJ2-1, with D perhaps TRBD1 (6 bases). V gave up 2 bases and J gave up 5 bases, with 8 bases separating them. Germline loops: CDR1 SGHRS, CDR2 YFSETQ. This CDR3 is built from 13 residues. This CDR3 reads CASSFPGDNEQFF. The CDR3 region has the DNA TGCGCCAGCAGCTTCCCAGGGGACAATGAGCAGTTCTTC.

This chain connects TRBV2 to TRBJ1-6; TRBD1 matches at 7 bases. The germline V gene encodes CDR1 SNHLY and CDR2 FYNNEI. The CDR3 has 18 residues. The J segment lost 6 bases and the V segment lost 2 bases, leaving 13 bases of the junction unmatched. This CDR3 reads CASSERRAGGLRNSPLHF. DNA for the CDR3: TGTGCCAGCAGTGAACGCCGGGCAGGGGGTTTGCGTAATTCACCCCTCCACTTT.

This chain links TRBV28 with TRBJ2-7; 9 bases match TRBD2. Germline values: CDR1 MDHEN, CDR2 SYDVKM. V trimming: 1 base; J trimming: 2 bases; junction bases outside the gene matches: 6. The CDR3 covers 16 residues. Written as DNA, the CDR3 is TGTGCCAGCAGTTTATCCGCGACTAGCGGAACCTACGAGCAGTACTTC. It yields the protein CASSLSATSGTYEQYF.

The table lists this clone with a few counts. V gene TRBV6-1 combines with J gene TRBJ1-2; TRBD1 is a possible D gene (5 bases). Germline V CDR1 and CDR2: MNHNS, SASEGT. Trimming stripped 5 bases from V and 4 bases from J, with 11 bases between. The CDR3 extends over 13 amino acids. CDR3 DNA sequence: TGTGCCAGCAGTCACGACAGAACCTATGGCTACACCTTC. Protein sequence: CASSHDRTYGYTF.

CDR3 amino acids: CASSPDRANYGYTF. The CDR3 DNA reads TGTGCCAGCAGCCCAGACCGAGCGAACTATGGCTACACCTTC. The J gene is TRBJ1-2, the V gene TRBV7-2; the D is unclear. CDR1 is SGHTA, CDR2 FQGNSA, per germline. V lost 5 bases and J lost 2, with 12 bases in between. The length of the CDR3 is 14 residues.

V and J are TRBV28 and TRBJ2-1, with 14 nucleotides matching TRBD2. After removal of 6 bases from V and 8 bases from J, the junction contained 6 bases not matched to a gene. Per germline, CDR1 MDHEN and CDR2 SYDVKM. The CDR3 runs 15 residues. The CDR3 spells CASRPPGLAGDEQFF. The CDR3 coding sequence is TGTGCCAGCAGACCACCGGGACTAGCGGGAGATGAGCAGTTCTTC.

The V and J genes are TRBV28 and TRBJ1-3; 7 bases are shared with TRBD1. This CDR3 spans 15 amino acids. V gave up 4 bases and J gave up 4 bases; unmatched junction bases: 7. Per germline, CDR1 MDHEN and CDR2 SYDVKM. Here the CDR3 DNA reads TGTGCCAGCAGTTATATCCGGGGACAGGGAAACACCATATATTTT. This gives the protein CASSYIRGQGNTIYF. The full variable domain, its missing parts supplied by reference TRBV28 and TRBJ1-3, is DVKVTQSSRYLVKRTGEKVFLECVQDMDHENMFWYRQDPGLGLRLIYFSYDVKMKEKGDIPEGYSVSREKKERFSLILESASTNQTSMYLCASSYIRGQGNTIYFGEGSWLTVV.

The rearrangement joins TRBV4-2 to TRBJ2-3; 11 bases fit TRBD2. The CDR3 length is 18 residues. V trimming: 4 bases; J trimming: 4 bases; junction bases outside the gene matches: 13. Germline V gene sequence: CDR1 LGHNA, CDR2 YNFKEQ. In DNA, the CDR3 is TGTGCCAGCAGCCCTGAGGGGGGTAGCGGGGGGGCATCAGATACGCAGTATTTT. Amino acid sequence: CASSPEGGSGGASDTQYF.

This chain links TRBV5-4 with TRBJ1-1; D might be TRBD1 (6 bases). Germline V lookup: CDR1 SGHNT, CDR2 YYREEE (reference sequence). The CDR3 spans 15 residues. V lost 4 bases to trimming and J lost 3 bases, with 16 bases between them. The CDR3 sequence is CASSQETGRDTEAFF. In DNA, the CDR3 is TGTGCCAGCAGCCAGGAAACAGGGAGGGACACTGAAGCTTTCTTT.

The chain couples TRBV7-2 to TRBJ2-3; 8 nucleotides match TRBD2. With V trimmed by 2 bases and J by 2 bases, 6 bases remained unmatched. This CDR3 has 16 amino acids. The V gene's germline CDR1 is SGHTA and CDR2 FQGNSA. The CDR3, as DNA: TGTGCCAGCAGCTTATCACGGGAGGGAAACACAGATACGCAGTATTTT. Its protein is CASSLSREGNTDTQYF.

The chain couples TRBV6-1 to TRBJ1-2; TRBD1 aligns across 9 bases. Germline V gene data show CDR1 as MNHNS and CDR2 as SASEGT. V was clipped by 3 bases and J by 4 bases; unmatched bases: 12. CDR3 length: 17 residues. The CDR3 sequence: CASSDRDRVGGGYGYTF. The DNA of the CDR3 is TGTGCCAGCAGTGACCGGGACAGGGTGGGGGGGGGCTATGGCTACACCTTC.

This rearrangement joins TRBV28 to TRBJ2-5; 10 bases map to TRBD2. V was pared by 6 bases and J by 0 bases, with 4 bases of the junction left unmatched. The CDR3 has 15 residues. Per the germline V gene, CDR1 is MDHEN and CDR2 is SYDVKM. The CDR3 nucleotides are TGTGCCAGCAGCAGACTAGCGGGTTACCAAGAGACCCAGTACTTC. Translating it yields CASSRLAGYQETQYF.

This clone has a handful of counts. The chain couples TRBV28 to TRBJ1-1, with D unclear. The CDR3 contains 11 residues. The germline V gene encodes CDR1 MDHEN and CDR2 SYDVKM. V lost 3 bases and J lost 10, with 9 bases in between. CDR3 region: CASSLAVAAFF. The CDR3 DNA sequence: TGTGCCAGCAGTTTGGCGGTTGCAGCTTTCTTT.

The chain uses TRBV5-1 and TRBJ2-6, with a weak D call TRBD2 (6 bases). In germline, CDR1 is SGHRS, CDR2 YFSETQ. The length of the CDR3 is 17 residues. V was shortened by 7 bases and J by 0 bases, with 17 bases between the two germline ends. In DNA form, the CDR3 reads TGCGCCAGCGGCGGGACTGCTCGATTCTCTGGGGCCAACGTCCTGACTTTC. Its translation: CASGGTARFSGANVLTF.

The gene calls are TRBV5-4 and TRBJ1-4; a possible D gene is TRBD1 (5 bases). The CDR3 consists of 15 residues. Germline V gene sequence: CDR1 SGHNT, CDR2 YYREEE (reference sequence). V lost 0 bases, J lost 4 bases, and 10 bases lay in between. CDR3 region: CASSLAGTRNEKLFF. In DNA form, the CDR3 reads TGTGCCAGCAGCTTGGCCGGGACTCGTAATGAAAAACTGTTTTTT.

J is TRBJ1-5 and V is TRBV19, with D possibly being TRBD1 (6 bases). The CDR3 covers 15 residues. Germline values: CDR1 LNHDA, CDR2 SQIVND (reference sequence). The V end lost 5 bases, the J end lost 5 bases, and 16 bases lay between the germline ends. The CDR3 here is CASSSRQGSYQPQHF. The CDR3 nucleotides are TGTGCCAGTAGTTCTCGGCAGGGGTCGTATCAGCCCCAGCATTTT. The complete variable domain, with remaining parts taken from reference TRBV19 and TRBJ1-5, reads DGGITQSPKYLFRKEGQNVTLSCEQNLNHDAMYWYRQDPGQGLRLIYYSQIVNDFQKGDIAEGYSVSREKKESFPLTVTSAQKNPTAFYLCASSSRQGSYQPQHFGDGTRLSIL.

The chain uses TRBV2 and TRBJ2-7; the D gene is possibly TRBD2 (6 bases). The CDR3 covers 14 residues. The V end was cut by 7 bases, the J end by 0 bases, with 13 bases between. Germline loops: CDR1 SNHLY, CDR2 FYNNEI. The chain's CDR3 is CASKLAESSYEQYF. CDR3 in DNA: TGTGCCAGCAAATTAGCGGAAAGCTCCTACGAGCAGTACTTC.

This rearrangement joins TRBV9 to TRBJ2-7, with a tentative D call TRBD1 (5 bases). Looked up from germline, CDR1 is SGDLS and CDR2 is YYNGEE. V shed 4 bases and J shed 3 bases, with 11 bases lying between them. This CDR3 region has 13 residues. Written as DNA, the CDR3 is TGTGCCAGCAGCCCCCCAGGGAACTACGAGCAGTACTTC. Translating gives CASSPPGNYEQYF.

The gene calls are TRBV28 and TRBJ1-3; no reliable D call. CDR1 and CDR2 from the germline V gene are MDHEN and SYDVKM. The CDR3 is 14 amino acids. V was trimmed by 2 bases and J by 0 bases, leaving 5 bases between them. CDR3 region: CASSLAVSGNTIYF. The DNA for the CDR3 is TGTGCCAGCAGTTTAGCGGTCTCTGGAAACACCATATATTTT.

This clone was counted between two and nine times. The V gene is TRBV2, the J gene TRBJ1-6; 8 bases align to TRBD1. Germline V gives CDR1 SNHLY, CDR2 FYNNEI. V trimming: 6 bases; J trimming: 10 bases; junction bases outside the gene matches: 8. The CDR3 is made up of 14 amino acids. The CDR3 is CASRAGQGLSPLHF. DNA for the CDR3: TGTGCCAGCAGGGCAGGACAGGGATTATCACCCCTCCACTTT.

In DNA form, the CDR3 reads TGTGCCAGCAGCCCACGGACAGTGAGCAATGAGCAGTTCTTC. Its translation: CASSPRTVSNEQFF. V is TRBV7-9 and J is TRBJ2-1, with D possibly being TRBD1 (6 bases). The length of the CDR3 is 14 residues. The germline V gene encodes CDR1 SEHNR and CDR2 FQNEAQ (reference sequence). Trimming took 5 bases from V and 6 from J, leaving 14 bases between them.

This clone has a single count. This chain joins TRBV5-1 and TRBJ1-1, with D tentatively TRBD1 (6 bases). The CDR3 consists of 14 residues. Deletions cut 4 bases from V and 0 bases from J, with 10 bases between. The germline CDR1 and CDR2 sequences are SGHRS and YFSETQ. The CDR3 region has the DNA TGCGCCAGCAGCGCGACAGGAATGAACACTGAAGCTTTCTTT. Encoded protein: CASSATGMNTEAFF.

The chain couples TRBV7-2 to TRBJ2-7, with TRBD2 identical over 7 bases. The germline CDR1 and CDR2 sequences are SGHTA and FQGNSA. The ends lost 5 bases at V and 0 bases at J; junction bases unmatched: 7. The CDR3 runs 15 residues. The CDR3 loop is CASSTTSAPSYEQYF. The CDR3 coding sequence is TGTGCCAGCAGCACCACTAGCGCACCCTCCTACGAGCAGTACTTC.

This clone was seen a handful of times. CDR3 in amino acids: CASSLEHNQPQHF. As DNA, the CDR3 is TGTGCCAGCAGCTTAGAGCACAATCAGCCCCAGCATTTT. J is TRBJ1-5 and V is TRBV7-2; D uncertain. The CDR3 is 13 amino acids. Germline CDR1 is SGHTA and CDR2 is FQGNSA. With 1 base removed from V and 3 bases from J, the gap between germline ends came to 4 bases. Together with reference TRBV7-2 and TRBJ1-5, the CDR3 gives the full variable domain: GAGVSQSPSNKVTEKGKDVELRCDPISGHTALYWYRQSLGQGLEFLIYFQGNSAPDKSGLPSDRFSAERTGGSVSTLTIQRTQQEDSAVYLCASSLEHNQPQHFGDGTRLSIL.